This entry lists 4 T cell receptor beta chains sequenced from one sample in a study of shared clonotypes between healthy human individuals. The repertoire was sequenced with immunoSEQ multiplex PCR; TCRdb's copy has only in-frame clones and lacks some. The sample includes about 510,000 clones, roughly 85% of them seen just once. Sequencing was carried out using PBMCs. Receptors were obtained from a woman aged 40 to 50 in good health. Some clones in this sample may be carry-over from other donors' samples.

The chain recombines TRBV7-9 with TRBJ1-1; D unresolved. Trimming took off 5 bases at V and 1 base at J, with 5 bases between the two ends. The CDR3 covers 12 residues. Germline V gene sequence: CDR1 SEHNR, CDR2 FQNEAQ (reference sequence). CDR3 DNA: TGTGCCAGCAGCCCGACGAACACTGAAGCTTTCTTT. Its protein product is CASSPTNTEAFF.

The chain joins TRBV9 to TRBJ2-3; 10 bases align to TRBD1. J lost 3 bases, V lost 8 bases, and 15 bases had no gene match. CDR3 length equals 17 residues. Germline-derived CDR1 and CDR2 are SGDLS and YYNGEE. CDR3 in amino acids: CASSRGTGVQGTDTQYF. In DNA form, the CDR3 reads TGTGCCAGTTCGAGGGGGACAGGGGTCCAAGGTACAGATACGCAGTATTTT.

V is TRBV7-9 and J is TRBJ2-7; tentative D call: TRBD2 (5 bases). The V and J ends lost 3 bases and 6 bases respectively, with 12 bases between them. CDR1 and CDR2 from the germline V gene are SEHNR and FQNEAQ (reference sequence). The CDR3 covers 13 residues. The CDR3 is CASSFLSGGEQYF. CDR3 bases: TGTGCCAGCAGCTTCCTTTCAGGAGGCGAGCAGTACTTC.

The V call is TRBV5-1, the J call TRBJ1-1, with D uncertain. Trimming removed 6 bases at V and 3 bases at J, with 6 bases between. Germline loops: CDR1 SGHRS, CDR2 YFSETQ. This CDR3 has 11 residues. CDR3 bases: TGCGCCAGCAAGAGGGACACTGAAGCTTTCTTT. It specifies CASKRDTEAFF.